One and the same sample provided the 27 T cell receptor beta chains below, sequenced in a study of T cells in tumors after PD-1 blockade. Generated by immunoSEQ multiplex PCR, the TCRdb table keeps only in-frame clones and is missing some. The sample carries 4,000 to 5,000 clones, around 70% recorded once. Source: tumor tissue, taken before anti-PD-1 treatment. Source of these receptors: a human donor with basal cell carcinoma.

This chain joins TRBV6-6 and TRBJ1-1, with 7 bases lining up with TRBD1. Germline values: CDR1 MNHNY, CDR2 SVGAGI (reference sequence). V shed 2 bases, J shed 7 bases, and the junction held 7 bases outside the gene matches. The CDR3 is 14 amino acids. The CDR3 region has the DNA TGTGCCAGCAGTTACGGTGACAGGGCCCTTGAAGCTTTCTTT. Its protein product is CASSYGDRALEAFF.

V usage is TRBV24-1 and J usage is TRBJ2-1, with 7 bases identical to TRBD2. J lost 7 bases, V lost 1 base, and 6 bases had no gene match. The CDR3 contains 15 residues. Germline values: CDR1 KGHDR, CDR2 SFDVKD. CDR3 sequence reads: CATSDLAGTTNEQFF. The DNA for the CDR3 is TGTGCCACCAGTGATTTAGCGGGGACTACAAATGAGCAGTTCTTC.

The V call is TRBV9, the J call TRBJ2-3; 7 bases map to TRBD2. V trimming: 4 bases; J trimming: 6 bases; junction bases outside the gene matches: 2. The CDR3 extends over 12 amino acids. Germline V CDR1 and CDR2: SGDLS, YYNGEE. The CDR3 DNA is TGTGCCAGCAGCCCCGGGAGGGATACGCAGTATTTT. It specifies CASSPGRDTQYF. Using reference TRBV9 and TRBJ2-3 for the parts outside the CDR3, the full variable domain is DSGVTQTPKHLITATGQRVTLRCSPRSGDLSVYWYQQSLDQGLQFLIQYYNGEERAKGNILERFSAQQFPDLHSELNLSSLELGDSALYFCASSPGRDTQYFGPGTRLTVL.

By its share, this clone is large. The chain joins TRBV6-5 to TRBJ1-6, with D tentatively TRBD1 (6 bases). V was cut by 4 bases and J by 7 bases, with 11 bases left in between. Looked up from germline, CDR1 is MNHEY and CDR2 is SVGAGI. This CDR3 is 14 amino acids long. The CDR3 sequence is CASSSGQKNSPLHF. The CDR3 DNA reads as TGTGCCAGCAGTTCCGGACAGAAGAATTCACCCCTCCACTTT.

J is TRBJ2-7 and V is TRBV21-1; the DNA was not compared with TRBD1, the D call given in the table. TRBV21-1 is reported as a pseudogene. The CDR3 runs 16 residues. The CDR3 sequence: CASSRTTRDRTYEQYF. CDR3 coding DNA: TGTGCCAGCAGCAGGACCACCCGGGACAGGACGTACGAGCAGTACTTC.

The V call is TRBV24-1, the J call TRBJ2-3; D perhaps matches TRBD2 (5 bases). Trimming cost V 6 bases and J 1 base, with 13 bases left between them. Germline CDR1 and CDR2: KGHDR and SFDVKD. The CDR3 is made up of 15 amino acids. This CDR3 reads CATSMSGSGTDTQYF. CDR3 sequence (DNA): TGTGCCACCAGTATGTCGGGGTCTGGCACAGATACGCAGTATTTT.

The CDR3 here is CATSRGWLAGDEQYF. As DNA, the CDR3 is TGTGCCACCAGCAGAGGGTGGCTAGCGGGAGACGAGCAGTACTTC. The chain is built from TRBV15 and TRBJ2-7, with 10 bases lining up with TRBD2. Germline V gene lookup returns CDR1 LNHNV and CDR2 YYDKDF (reference sequence). The V and J ends lost 1 base and 5 bases, in that order; junction bases with no gene match: 5. There are 15 residues in the CDR3.

The CDR3 here is CASSFSSGRSTGELFF. CDR3 coding DNA: TGTGCCAGCAGCTTTTCTAGCGGGAGATCCACCGGGGAGCTGTTTTTT. This rearrangement joins TRBV5-5 to TRBJ2-2; TRBD2 agrees at 10 bases. The CDR3 runs to 16 residues. V shed 2 bases and J 4 bases; nucleotides not matched to a gene: 5. The germline gives CDR1 SGHKS, CDR2 YYEKEE (reference sequence).

This chain joins TRBV9 and TRBJ2-2; maybe TRBD2 (5 bases). Trimming took 4 bases from V and 3 from J, leaving 13 bases between them. The CDR3 spans 15 residues. CDR1 SGDLS and CDR2 YYNGEE come from the germline V gene. Written as DNA, the CDR3 is TGTGCCAGCAGCCCCACGCTAGCTTACACCGGGGAGCTGTTTTTT. Amino acids: CASSPTLAYTGELFF.

This clone has just a few counts. V usage is TRBV9 and J usage is TRBJ1-1; D is uncertain. The CDR3 is 13 amino acids. The V and J ends lost 1 base and 0 bases respectively, with 4 bases between them. Germline values: CDR1 SGDLS, CDR2 YYNGEE. The CDR3 bases are TGTGCCAGCAGCGTAATGATGAACACTGAAGCTTTCTTT. This sequence encodes CASSVMMNTEAFF.

The chain joins TRBV6-5 to TRBJ2-5, with TRBD2 matching 11 bases. The CDR3 contains 13 residues. Germline lookup yields CDR1 MNHEY and CDR2 SVGAGI. Unmatched junction bases numbered 4, after V lost 9 bases and J lost 4 bases. For the CDR3, the DNA is TGTGCCAGTCAGACTAGCGGGACAGAGACCCAGTACTTC. Translating it yields CASQTSGTETQYF.

This chain uses TRBV28 with TRBJ1-5; maybe TRBD1 (6 bases). Deletions cut 8 bases from V and 1 base from J, with 9 bases between. Germline V gene data show CDR1 as MDHEN and CDR2 as SYDVKM. This CDR3 has 13 amino acids. The CDR3 sequence: CASGGQSNQPQHF. The CDR3 DNA reads TGTGCCAGCGGAGGACAGAGCAATCAGCCCCAGCATTTT.

This clone rates as large. This chain joins TRBV9 and TRBJ2-1; the match to TRBD2 covers 14 bases. The V segment lost 2 bases and the J segment 6 bases; nucleotides outside the gene matches: 4. This CDR3 is built from 16 residues. CDR1 is SGDLS, CDR2 YYNGEE, per germline. CDR3 sequence reads: CASSVGLAGASNEQFF. DNA of the CDR3: TGTGCCAGCAGCGTGGGACTAGCGGGAGCTAGCAATGAGCAGTTCTTC.

This chain connects TRBV3-1 (or the pseudogene TRBV3-2) to TRBJ1-3; D not resolved. The CDR3 is 13 amino acids. Germline loops: CDR1 LGHDT, CDR2 YNNKEL (reference sequence). V lost 1 base to trimming and J lost 3 bases, with 4 bases between them. The DNA of the CDR3 is TGTGCCAGCAGCCAAGGGAGTGGAAACACCATATATTTT. It specifies CASSQGSGNTIYF.

This clone was seen only a few times. The rearrangement joins TRBV15 to TRBJ2-1; TRBD1 might be the D (6 bases). Per germline, CDR1 LNHNV and CDR2 YYDKDF (reference sequence). The CDR3 has 16 amino acids. Trimming took off 0 bases at V and 6 bases at J, with 15 bases between the two ends. The CDR3 nucleotides are TGTGCCACCAGCAGAGATCTTGGGGGCCGGGTCAATGAGCAGTTCTTC. Amino acids: CATSRDLGGRVNEQFF.

This chain uses TRBV24-1 with TRBJ1-1; 9 bases line up with TRBD1. Germline V gene sequence: CDR1 KGHDR, CDR2 SFDVKD. J gave up 6 bases and V 4 bases, and 8 bases lay outside the gene matches. The CDR3 runs 15 residues. For the CDR3, the DNA is TGTGCCACCAGTGAGGGGACAGGGTATCTTGCTGAAGCTTTCTTT. Translation gives CATSEGTGYLAEAFF.

This chain connects TRBV28 to TRBJ2-2; no reliable D call. V shed 1 base and J shed 3 bases, with 6 bases lying between them. Germline V gene lookup returns CDR1 MDHEN and CDR2 SYDVKM. The CDR3 length is 14 residues. The CDR3 spells CASSLYSDTGELFF. Here the CDR3 DNA reads TGTGCCAGCAGTTTATACTCCGACACCGGGGAGCTGTTTTTT.

The chain is built from TRBV6-1 and TRBJ2-1; 11 bases align to TRBD2. With 2 bases clipped from V and 5 bases from J, the junction kept 5 bases outside the gene matches. The CDR3 totals 16 residues. Germline V gene lookup returns CDR1 MNHNS and CDR2 SASEGT. The chain's CDR3 is CASSESLAGGDNEQFF. DNA for the CDR3: TGTGCCAGCAGTGAAAGCCTAGCGGGGGGCGACAATGAGCAGTTCTTC.

This chain links TRBV6-5 with TRBJ1-4; no definite D call. V was shortened by 3 bases and J by 0 bases, with 5 bases between the two germline ends. Germline V lookup: CDR1 MNHEY, CDR2 SVGAGI. CDR3 length: 14 amino acids. The CDR3 bases are TGTGCCAGCAGTTATCATTCAACTAATGAAAAACTGTTTTTT. This codes for CASSYHSTNEKLFF.

The chain uses TRBV19 and TRBJ1-4, with D unresolved. The CDR3 runs to 11 residues. From germline, CDR1 is LNHDA and CDR2 SQIVND (reference sequence). V was trimmed by 4 bases and J by 10 bases, leaving 7 bases between them. CDR3 coding DNA: TGTGCCAGTAGTAGCTTTGGAAAACTGTTTTTT. Its translation is CASSSFGKLFF.

This rearrangement joins TRBV7-9 to TRBJ1-1; no reliable D call. V shed 4 bases and J shed 1 base, with 13 bases lying between them. Germline V gives CDR1 SEHNR, CDR2 FQNEAQ (reference sequence). This CDR3 is built from 15 residues. This CDR3 is CASSSHQTRNTEAFF. The CDR3 coding sequence is TGTGCCAGCAGCTCCCATCAGACACGGAACACTGAAGCTTTCTTT.

This clone was detected only a few times. The gene calls are TRBV6-5 and TRBJ2-7; tentatively, D is TRBD1 or TRBD2 (5 bases each). This CDR3 has 14 residues. Trimming took 5 bases from V and 2 from J, leaving 13 bases between them. The germline V gene encodes CDR1 MNHEY and CDR2 SVGAGI. CDR3 amino acids: CASSRDRPPYEQYF. The CDR3, as DNA: TGTGCCAGCAGTCGGGACCGTCCCCCCTACGAGCAGTACTTC.

This clone was detected a few times. The V gene is TRBV28, the J gene TRBJ2-7; possibly TRBD1 for D (6 bases). With 1 base removed from V and 6 bases from J, the gap between germline ends came to 16 bases. The CDR3 covers 15 residues. Germline V CDR1 and CDR2: MDHEN, SYDVKM. This CDR3 reads CASSLSGARMAEQYF. In nucleotides, the CDR3 is TGTGCCAGCAGTTTATCAGGGGCGAGAATGGCCGAGCAGTACTTC. Full variable domain (outside the CDR3, taken from reference TRBV28 and TRBJ2-7): DVKVTQSSRYLVKRTGEKVFLECVQDMDHENMFWYRQDPGLGLRLIYFSYDVKMKEKGDIPEGYSVSREKKERFSLILESASTNQTSMYLCASSLSGARMAEQYFGPGTRLTVT.

V gene TRBV6-6 combines with J gene TRBJ2-5, with D possibly TRBD1 on 6 matching bases. Germline V lookup: CDR1 MNHNY, CDR2 SVGAGI (reference sequence). The V and J ends lost 6 bases and 5 bases respectively, with 16 bases between them. The CDR3 totals 14 residues. The CDR3 bases are TGTGCCAGCAGGAACAGGGCGGCAGGGGAGACCCAGTACTTC. Protein product: CASRNRAAGETQYF.

The J gene is TRBJ2-7, the V gene TRBV10-3; 10 bases line up with TRBD1. V shed 5 bases, J shed 5 bases, and the junction held 12 bases outside the gene matches. This CDR3 spans 16 amino acids. Germline CDR1 reads ENHRY; CDR2 reads SYGVKD. In nucleotides, the CDR3 is TGTGCCATCAGTCGGACAGGGGGGACCCTAAACGACGAGCAGTACTTC. It specifies CAISRTGGTLNDEQYF.

J is TRBJ2-1 and V is TRBV5-4; 9 bases match TRBD1. Trimming cost V 0 bases and J 10 bases; bases outside gene matches: 8. Germline-derived CDR1 and CDR2 are SGHNT and YYREEE (reference sequence). This CDR3 comprises 15 residues. The CDR3 region is CASSLGDRDTPEQFF. As DNA, the CDR3 is TGTGCCAGCAGCTTGGGGGACAGGGACACCCCAGAGCAGTTCTTC.

The V gene is TRBV28, the J gene TRBJ1-2; maybe TRBD1 (5 bases). V lost 2 bases and J 1 base, leaving 14 bases between the germline ends. The CDR3 length is 16 residues. Germline V gene lookup returns CDR1 MDHEN and CDR2 SYDVKM. For the CDR3, the DNA is TGTGCCAGCAGTTTAGCAGGGTTGGATGTTAACTATGGCTACACCTTC. It codes for CASSLAGLDVNYGYTF.